In its sample, the clone carrying this T cell receptor beta chain was seen once. Its antigen is undetermined. The data stem from a study of monozygotic twins with cystic fibrosis. General study findings and limits: Unrelated CF individuals shared fewer identical clonotypes than monozygotic CF twins. V usage most resembled the co-twin in 13 of 16 pairs.

CDR1 is MDHEN, CDR2 SYDVKM, per germline. The V gene end was trimmed by 4 bases and the J gene end by 4 bases; junction bases not matched to a gene: 5. The CDR3 loop spans 14 amino acids. Sequencing used immunoSEQ multiplex PCR; TCRdb keeps in-frame clones, though not all of them. The sample has around 15,000 clones, 80% to 90% seen once. This clonotype was sampled from a boy aged 10-17 years with cystic fibrosis. The V and J genes are TRBV28 and TRBJ1-2; 8 bases are a match to TRBD1. Sequenced sample: blood. In DNA form, the CDR3 reads TGTGCCAGCAGTTCTGGACAGGGACCCTATGGCTACACCTTC. Its translation: CASSSGQGPYGYTF.